The clone carrying this T cell receptor beta chain occurred once. V was pared by 0 bases and J by 11 bases, with 19 bases of the junction left unmatched. Germline V gene data show CDR1 as SGHRS and CDR2 as YFSETQ. The CDR3 has 18 residues. The data were obtained in a study of shared clonotypes between healthy human individuals. In the source study's methods: Junction-only sequences produced by ImmunoSEQ had no quality scores, so filtering differed. Measured with immunoSEQ multiplex PCR; TCRdb has only the in-frame clones, and not every one. V, J and clone size reflect that table, while D and trimming were determined from the DNA. Of about 2.4 million clones listed, roughly nine tenths are singletons.

The V gene is TRBV5-1, the J gene TRBJ2-5, with 10 nucleotides matching TRBD2. Sequenced: naive CD4+ T cells sorted from blood. Subset: CD45RA+ positively selected. This receptor was obtained from a man in his late teens or twenties in good health. The CDR3: CASSLASAASGGAREQYF. The CDR3 DNA reads as TGCGCCAGCAGCTTGGCCTCAGCTGCCAGCGGGGGGGCAAGGGAGCAGTACTTC.